The 27 T cell receptor beta chains presented below share a single source sample, sequenced in a study of CD8+CD57+ T cells in acquired aplastic anemia. The patients chosen for sequencing had shown expansion of CD8+CD57+ cells (detected by flow cytometry). Investigators profiled TCR beta VDJ and CDR3 from genomic DNA template. Each CDR3 protein gets one entry after TCRdb re-called the reads with MiXCR. This table has some 200,000 distinct CDR3 sequences, about 60% appearing once. Sequenced input: sorted CD4+, CD8+, or CD8+CD57+ T cells (not recorded which) from PBMCs. Receptors originate from a human donor with aplastic anemia.

The genes are TRBV14 and TRBJ1-2; D is perhaps TRBD1 (5 bases). In germline, CDR1 is SGHDN, CDR2 FVKESK. V lost 4 bases to trimming and J lost 8 bases, with 17 bases between them. This CDR3 spans 14 amino acids. The CDR3 DNA sequence: TGTGCCAGCAGCCGGAGCTCAGGGATGTGGGGCTACACCTTC. Protein product: CASSRSSGMWGYTF.

This chain uses TRBV7-3 with TRBJ2-1; 12 bases fit TRBD2. Germline CDR1 reads SGHTA; CDR2 reads FQGTGA. This CDR3 has 17 amino acids. Trimming took 2 bases from V and 9 from J; bases not matched to a gene: 11. The CDR3 spells CASSLGLAGGSLGEQFF. CDR3 DNA: TGTGCCAGCAGCTTAGGTCTAGCGGGAGGGAGTCTCGGTGAGCAGTTCTTC.

This clonotype was seen a handful of times. The rearrangement joins TRBV29-1 to TRBJ2-2, with 7 bases identical to TRBD1. J gave up 0 bases and V 4 bases, and 2 bases lay outside the gene matches. Germline CDR1 is SQVTM and CDR2 is ANQGSEA. CDR3 length: 14 amino acids. The CDR3 DNA is TGCAGCGTTGCCGGGACAGCGAACACCGGGGAGCTGTTTTTT. The encoded protein is CSVAGTANTGELFF.

This clonotype was detected many times. This chain uses TRBV11-2 with TRBJ2-3; TRBD2 matches at 11 bases. Per germline, CDR1 SGHAT and CDR2 FQNNGV. This CDR3 is 16 amino acids long. Germline trimming cut 7 bases from V and 2 bases from J; bases unmatched to any gene: 8. CDR3 region: CASKKSSGGLTDTQYF. The CDR3 bases are TGTGCCAGCAAGAAGTCTAGCGGGGGGCTCACAGATACGCAGTATTTT.

Ten or more counts support this clonotype. V usage is TRBV7-9 and J usage is TRBJ1-3; D not resolved. The germline V gene has CDR1 SEHNR and CDR2 FQNEAQ (reference sequence). Trimming removed 1 base at V and 0 bases at J, with 7 bases between. This CDR3 region has 15 residues. CDR3 coding DNA: TGTGCCAGCAGCTTAGGGGCACTCTCTGGAAACACCATATATTTT. It translates to CASSLGALSGNTIYF.

With regard to this clonotype: This may stem from a read error, because a much larger clone lies one nucleotide away. The chain combines TRBV7-8 with TRBJ2-1, with 12 bases fitting TRBD2. This CDR3 contains 14 residues. The germline V gene encodes CDR1 SGHVS and CDR2 FQNEAQ. The CDR3 sequence: CASSLGGLAGEQLF. CDR3 nucleotides: TGTGCCAGCAGCTTAGGGGGACTAGCGGGTGAGCAGCTCTTC.

The chain carries TRBV29-1 and TRBJ1-2; D is undetermined. Germline V gene lookup returns CDR1 SQVTM and CDR2 ANQGSEA. Trimming took 0 bases from V and 4 from J, leaving 6 bases between them. The CDR3 has 12 amino acids. CDR3: CSVEEGSYGYTF. The DNA for the CDR3 is TGCAGCGTTGAAGAAGGCAGCTATGGCTACACCTTC.

This clonotype was seen only once. At one end, the junction sequence differs from germline, possibly due to a read error. This chain connects TRBV7-8 to TRBJ2-7, with D possibly matching TRBD2 (5 bases). Germline CDR1 and CDR2: SGHVS and FQNEAQ. The CDR3 sequence is 15 residues long. The CDR3 sequence: CASGLALSGYYEQYF. The CDR3 bases are TGTGCCAGCGGCTTAGCGCTTTCAGGCTACTACGAGCAGTACTTC.

The chain carries TRBV4-2 and TRBJ2-5; D is possibly TRBD2 (6 bases). This CDR3 has 15 amino acids. Trimming left V 1 base short and J 4 bases short, with 13 bases between. Looked up from germline, CDR1 is LGHNA and CDR2 is YNFKEQ. CDR3 DNA sequence: TGTGCCAGCAGCCAAGGTAGGAGGGACGGAGAGACCCAGTACTTC. Protein: CASSQGRRDGETQYF.

V and J are TRBV2 and TRBJ2-3, with 8 positions matching TRBD2. The V gene end was trimmed by 10 bases and the J gene end by 2 bases; junction bases not matched to a gene: 11. CDR1 is SNHLY and CDR2 is FYNNEI in the germline V gene. The CDR3 is 15 amino acids. CDR3 loop: CATLRAGVPTDTQYF. CDR3 sequence (DNA): TGTGCCACCTTGAGAGCGGGAGTCCCCACAGATACGCAGTATTTT.

CDR3 in amino acids: CASSLVQGREQYF. CDR3 nucleotides: TGTGCCAGTAGTTTAGTCCAGGGGCGCGAGCAGTACTTC. The V call is TRBV19, the J call TRBJ2-7; possible D gene TRBD1, 6 bases. The CDR3 covers 13 residues. Trimming cost V 5 bases and J 6 bases, with 14 bases left between them. Germline V gives CDR1 LNHDA, CDR2 SQIVND (reference sequence). Combining the CDR3 with reference TRBV19 and TRBJ2-7 gives the whole variable domain DGGITQSPKYLFRKEGQNVTLSCEQNLNHDAMYWYRQDPGQGLRLIYYSQIVNDFQKGDIAEGYSVSREKKESFPLTVTSAQKNPTAFYLCASSLVQGREQYFGPGTRLTVT.

The chain recombines TRBV29-1 with TRBJ1-1, with TRBD1 as a possible D gene (6 bases). V was clipped by 7 bases and J by 4 bases, with 7 bases between them. CDR1 is SQVTM, CDR2 ANQGSEA, per germline. The CDR3 runs to 10 residues. The chain's CDR3 is CSGGGTEAFF. The CDR3, as DNA: TGCAGCGGAGGGGGCACTGAAGCTTTCTTT.

This sequence joins TRBV7-8 and TRBJ2-1; D is possibly TRBD1 or TRBD2 (7 bases each). The CDR3 runs to 15 residues. The germline V gene encodes CDR1 SGHVS and CDR2 FQNEAQ. Trimming stripped 3 bases from V and 5 bases from J, with 14 bases between. CDR3: CASSLAGGANNEQFF. The CDR3 coding sequence is TGTGCCAGCAGCTTGGCAGGGGGGGCCAACAATGAGCAGTTCTTC.

The genes are TRBV2 and TRBJ2-1; D tentatively reads TRBD1 or TRBD2 (5 bases each). Trimming removed 3 bases at V and 14 bases at J, with 11 bases between. The germline gives CDR1 SNHLY, CDR2 FYNNEI. The CDR3 is 11 residues long. This CDR3 reads CASSDMVGEFF. CDR3 DNA: TGTGCCAGCAGTGACATGGTGGGGGAGTTCTTC.

The chain recombines TRBV12-3 or TRBV12-4 with TRBJ2-7, with a possible D match to TRBD2 (7 bases). CDR3 length equals 12 residues. V lost 5 bases and J lost 6, with 11 bases in between. The DNA of the CDR3 is TGTGCCAGCAGTCCCGGGGGGCCCGAGCAGTACTTC. Protein sequence: CASSPGGPEQYF.

This chain links TRBV10-3 with TRBJ2-7, with D tentatively TRBD2 (7 bases). TRBJ2-1 explains the end of the DNA better; the J call may be wrong. The CDR3 sequence is 14 residues long. Germline values: CDR1 ENHRY, CDR2 SYGVKD. CDR3 residues: CAIRVGGPNNEQFF. Written as DNA, the CDR3 is TGTGCCATCAGGGTGGGGGGGCCTAATAATGAGCAGTTCTTC.

The rearrangement links TRBV2 to TRBJ2-5; TRBD1 aligns across 7 bases. This CDR3 has 15 amino acids. Germline loops: CDR1 SNHLY, CDR2 FYNNEI. The V and J ends lost 3 bases and 2 bases, in that order; junction bases with no gene match: 6. The CDR3 DNA reads TGTGCCAGCAGTGAGACAGGGTGGAGACAAGAGACCCAGTACTTC. Residues: CASSETGWRQETQYF.

V is TRBV5-5 and J is TRBJ2-1, with 15 nucleotides matching TRBD2. Trimming cost V 4 bases and J 8 bases; bases outside gene matches: 4. Germline V CDR1 and CDR2: SGHKS, YYEKEE (reference sequence). This CDR3 has 15 residues. Here the CDR3 reads CASSPGLAGGYEQFF. As DNA, the CDR3 is TGTGCCAGCAGCCCGGGACTAGCGGGAGGATATGAGCAGTTCTTC. Supplemented by reference TRBV5-5 and TRBJ2-1, the full variable domain reads DAGVTQSPTHLIKTRGQQVTLRCSPISGHKSVSWYQQVLGQGPQFIFQYYEKEERGRGNFPDRFSARQFPNYSSELNVNALLLGDSALYLCASSPGLAGGYEQFFGPGTRLTVL.

This clonotype appeared many times. V and J are TRBV7-9 and TRBJ2-7; TRBD1 aligns across 9 bases. The germline gives CDR1 SEHNR, CDR2 FQNEAQ (reference sequence). V was pared by 4 bases and J by 2 bases, with 6 bases of the junction left unmatched. The CDR3 sequence is 15 residues long. CDR3 in amino acids: CASSSHDRGAYEQYF. The CDR3, as DNA: TGTGCCAGCAGCTCGCACGACAGGGGGGCCTACGAGCAGTACTTC. Full variable domain (missing parts from reference TRBV7-9 and TRBJ2-7): DTGVSQNPRHKITKRGQNVTFRCDPISEHNRLYWYRQTLGQGPEFLTYFQNEAQLEKSRLLSDRFSAERPKGSFSTLEIQRTEQGDSAMYLCASSSHDRGAYEQYFGPGTRLTVT.

The chain uses TRBV20-1 and TRBJ1-3; TRBD1 agrees at 8 bases. The CDR3 extends over 16 amino acids. From germline, CDR1 is DFQATT and CDR2 SNEGSKA (reference sequence). J gave up 4 bases and V 5 bases, and 13 bases lay outside the gene matches. CDR3 coding DNA: TGCAGTGCTCCAATACAGGGGGGCAGGTCCGGAAACACCATATATTTT. Translation gives CSAPIQGGRSGNTIYF.

The chain joins TRBV7-8 to TRBJ2-1, with TRBD2 identical over 7 bases. The CDR3 is made up of 15 amino acids. Per the germline V gene, CDR1 is SGHVS and CDR2 is FQNEAQ. The V gene end was trimmed by 5 bases and the J gene end by 13 bases; junction bases not matched to a gene: 17. In DNA form, the CDR3 reads TGTGCCAGCAGCCCCATGGCGGGGAGGGCGATCAGCCAGTTCTTC. This encodes CASSPMAGRAISQFF.

The chain is built from TRBV20-1 and TRBJ2-5, with D tentatively TRBD2 (5 bases). CDR3 size: 13 residues. From germline, CDR1 is DFQATT and CDR2 SNEGSKA (reference sequence). V gave up 6 bases and J gave up 1 base, with 12 bases separating them. Here the CDR3 DNA reads TGCAGTGCCCCGACGGACTCCCAAGAGACCCAGTACTTC. Translating it yields CSAPTDSQETQYF.

This clonotype was counted at least ten times. The chain has TRBV6-2 or TRBV6-3 and TRBJ2-7; a possible D gene is TRBD1 (5 bases). Trimming stripped 5 bases from V and 4 bases from J, with 18 bases between. CDR3 size: 15 residues. The germline V gene has CDR1 MNHEY and CDR2 SVGEGT. CDR3 coding DNA: TGTGCCAGCAGTGCCTCAGGGATGCTTGCTTACGAGCAGTACTTC. Protein product: CASSASGMLAYEQYF.

The chain carries TRBV19 and TRBJ1-2, with 8 nucleotides matching TRBD1. V lost 8 bases to trimming and J lost 5 bases; unmatched junction nucleotides: 10. There are 14 residues in the CDR3. Per the germline V gene, CDR1 is LNHDA and CDR2 is SQIVND (reference sequence). CDR3 region: CASVQGQGAYGYTF. Written as DNA, the CDR3 is TGTGCCAGTGTACAAGGGCAGGGGGCATATGGCTACACCTTC.

The chain links TRBV7-9 to TRBJ1-2; 9 bases line up with TRBD1. The germline V gene encodes CDR1 SEHNR and CDR2 FQNEAQ (reference sequence). There are 15 residues in the CDR3. The ends lost 5 bases at V and 2 bases at J; junction bases unmatched: 6. In DNA, the CDR3 is TGTGCCAGCAGCCCAACAGGGGGCGCAAACTATGGCTACACCTTC. Protein sequence: CASSPTGGANYGYTF.

This clonotype was seen a handful of times. This chain connects TRBV19 to TRBJ1-6; D is ambiguous. From germline, CDR1 is LNHDA and CDR2 SQIVND (reference sequence). With 3 bases removed from V and 9 bases from J, the gap between germline ends came to 6 bases. The length of the CDR3 is 12 residues. CDR3 DNA sequence: TGTGCCAGTAGTATCGGGAGTTCACCCCTCCACTTT. This translates into CASSIGSSPLHF.

A few counts support this clonotype. The chain couples TRBV11-2 to TRBJ1-2; TRBD1 might be the D (5 bases). V was cut by 5 bases and J by 0 bases, with 16 bases left in between. The V gene's germline CDR1 is SGHAT and CDR2 FQNNGV. The CDR3 has 16 amino acids. For the CDR3, the DNA is TGTGCCAGCAGCACCTTCACAGGTGCGGCTAACTATGGCTACACCTTC. It translates to CASSTFTGAANYGYTF. The entire variable domain, with the rest obtained from reference TRBV11-2 and TRBJ1-2, is as follows: EAGVAQSPRYKIIEKRQSVAFWCNPISGHATLYWYQQILGQGPKLLIQFQNNGVVDDSQLPKDRFSAERLKGVDSTLKIQPAKLEDSAVYLCASSTFTGAANYGYTFGSGTRLTVV.